The 27 T cell receptor beta chains in this list originate from one sample, sequenced in a study of blood T cell repertoires in COVID-19. Produced via immunoSEQ multiplex PCR; TCRdb's table is partial and in-frame only. The data contain just over 150,000 clones, roughly 80% of them singletons. The sequenced material came from peripheral blood. The receptor set was obtained from a man aged 60 to 69 with acute or convalescent COVID-19.

Concerning this clone: Sequence at one end of the junction differs from germline and may be a read error. The chain couples TRBV6-2 or TRBV6-3 to TRBJ2-7, with 9 bases aligning to TRBD2. Germline assignment: CDR1 MNHEY and CDR2 SVGEGT. The CDR3 length is 15 residues. The chain's CDR3 is CASSDSGTSTYEQYF. As DNA, the CDR3 is TGTGCCAGCAGTGACTCAGGGACTAGCACCTACGAGCAGTACTTC.

In its sample, this clone was seen a few times. V and J are TRBV21-1 and TRBJ1-6. TRBV21-1 is annotated as a pseudogene. CDR3 length: 14 residues. The CDR3 sequence: CASNGRVFYSPLHF. CDR3 DNA: TGTGCCAGCAATGGGAGGGTCTTTTATTCACCCCTCCACTTT.

The genes are TRBV7-9 and TRBJ1-5; D is possibly TRBD1 (6 bases). This CDR3 comprises 14 residues. Germline V gives CDR1 SEHNR, CDR2 FQNEAQ (reference sequence). The ends were cut back, 6 bases at V and 3 bases at J, with 12 bases in the middle. The CDR3 sequence is CASSRDTINQPQHF. Written as DNA, the CDR3 is TGTGCCAGCAGTCGGGACACTATCAATCAGCCCCAGCATTTT.

The chain carries TRBV7-9 and TRBJ1-2; D might be TRBD1 (6 bases). The V and J ends lost 5 bases and 0 bases respectively, with 13 bases between them. The CDR3 has 15 residues. Germline-derived CDR1 and CDR2 are SEHNR and FQNEAQ (reference sequence). For the CDR3, the DNA is TGTGCCAGCAGCCCAGGGACACGCCCTAACTATGGCTACACCTTC. This gives the protein CASSPGTRPNYGYTF.

In this sample, this clone turned up a few times. This sample also contains other DNA sequences that code for the same CDR3. This chain uses TRBV29-1 with TRBJ1-2, with TRBD1 identical over 7 bases. The CDR3 consists of 13 residues. Germline values: CDR1 SQVTM, CDR2 ANQGSEA. V was clipped by 4 bases and J by 2 bases; unmatched bases: 4. The CDR3 DNA reads as TGCAGCGTTGGACAGGGTCCCAACTATGGCTACACCTTC. As protein: CSVGQGPNYGYTF.

The CDR3 DNA reads TGTGCCAGCAGTTTACGACAGTTACCTGGGGATGGCTACACCTTC. It codes for CASSLRQLPGDGYTF. The rearrangement links TRBV28 to TRBJ1-2; weak D call: TRBD1 (5 bases). V lost 2 bases and J lost 6, with 16 bases in between. The CDR3 has 15 amino acids. From germline, CDR1 is MDHEN and CDR2 SYDVKM.

V is TRBV25-1 and J is TRBJ1-4, with D tentatively TRBD1 (6 bases). CDR3 length: 15 residues. Looked up from germline, CDR1 is MGHDK and CDR2 is SYGVNS. V was pared by 6 bases and J by 3 bases, with 14 bases between. The CDR3 spells CASRATGTSNEKLFF. CDR3 DNA: TGTGCCAGCAGAGCTACCGGGACATCTAATGAAAAACTGTTTTTT. Looking up the rest from reference TRBV25-1 and TRBJ1-4 gives the full variable domain: EADIYQTPRYLVIGTGKKITLECSQTMGHDKMYWYQQDPGMELHLIHYSYGVNSTEKGDLSSESTVSRIRTEHFPLTLESARPSHTSQYLCASRATGTSNEKLFFGSGTQLSVL.

This chain joins TRBV19 and TRBJ2-3; the match to TRBD2 covers 11 bases. CDR3 length: 16 residues. The J segment lost 7 bases and the V segment lost 5 bases, leaving 11 bases of the junction unmatched. CDR1 and CDR2 (germline): LNHDA, SQIVND (reference sequence). This CDR3 reads CASSPRGLAGGYTQYF. The CDR3 DNA is TGTGCCAGTAGTCCCCGAGGGCTAGCGGGGGGATATACGCAGTATTTT.

J is TRBJ2-6 and V is TRBV28; D is unresolved. The CDR3 has 15 amino acids. Germline CDR1 is MDHEN and CDR2 is SYDVKM. Trimming shortened V by 2 bases and J by 2 bases, and 7 bases separated the two germline ends. The CDR3 protein is CASSLGGTGANVLTF. CDR3 sequence (DNA): TGTGCCAGCAGTTTAGGCGGTACTGGGGCCAACGTCCTGACTTTC.

This chain uses TRBV19 with TRBJ1-2; D ambiguous. This CDR3 region has 14 residues. Deletions cut 5 bases from V and 1 base from J, with 11 bases between. Germline CDR1 is LNHDA and CDR2 is SQIVND (reference sequence). In DNA, the CDR3 is TGTGCCAGTAGTTCCCATCGGGGTAACTATGGCTACACCTTC. This codes for CASSSHRGNYGYTF.

This rearrangement joins TRBV9 to TRBJ2-2, with 8 bases matching TRBD1. V lost 4 bases to trimming and J lost 6 bases; unmatched junction nucleotides: 5. The CDR3 has 14 amino acids. Looked up from germline, CDR1 is SGDLS and CDR2 is YYNGEE. Here the CDR3 reads CASSPQGGPGELFF. The CDR3 DNA reads as TGTGCCAGCAGCCCACAGGGGGGCCCCGGGGAGCTGTTTTTT.

This CDR3 is CASSPLSGGEYNEQFF. The CDR3, as DNA: TGTGCCAGCAGCCCACTTAGCGGGGGGGAATACAATGAGCAGTTCTTC. The chain links TRBV4-2 to TRBJ2-1, with 11 positions matching TRBD2. The CDR3 loop spans 16 amino acids. The ends lost 4 bases at V and 4 bases at J; junction bases unmatched: 6. The germline V gene encodes CDR1 LGHNA and CDR2 YNFKEQ.

This clone was detected a few times. The rearrangement joins TRBV11-3 to TRBJ2-3, with TRBD2 matching 8 bases. The CDR3 sequence is 14 residues long. J gave up 3 bases and V 5 bases, and 4 bases lay outside the gene matches. Germline V gene sequence: CDR1 SGHNT, CDR2 YENEEA. CDR3 coding DNA: TGTGCCAGCAGCGCGGGGGGCCGTACAGATACGCAGTATTTT. Protein product: CASSAGGRTDTQYF.

This clone came up a few times. The chain combines TRBV19 with TRBJ1-5; TRBD1 is a possible D gene (6 bases). The germline CDR1 and CDR2 sequences are LNHDA and SQIVND (reference sequence). This CDR3 contains 15 residues. The V end lost 3 bases, the J end lost 6 bases, and 15 bases lay between the germline ends. The DNA of the CDR3 is TGTGCCAGTAGTATCCAAGGCGGGGGCGGTCAGCCCCAGCATTTT. It specifies CASSIQGGGGQPQHF.

This clone was found once. V and J are TRBV4-1 and TRBJ2-2; D is undetermined. The CDR3 length is 14 residues. Germline lookup yields CDR1 MGHRA and CDR2 YSYEKL. V lost 6 bases to trimming and J lost 0 bases, with 8 bases between them. The CDR3 is CASSQLTNTGELFF. DNA for the CDR3: TGCGCCAGCAGTCAGTTGACGAACACCGGGGAGCTGTTTTTT.

The rearrangement uses TRBV10-2 and TRBJ1-1; 7 bases agree with TRBD1. The trim removed 6 bases at V and 1 base at J, leaving 8 bases unmatched. This CDR3 comprises 15 residues. From germline, CDR1 is WSHSY and CDR2 SAAADI. CDR3 loop: CASSPDRAGNTEAFF. DNA for the CDR3: TGCGCCAGCAGCCCTGACAGGGCCGGGAACACTGAAGCTTTCTTT.

This rearrangement joins TRBV6-5 to TRBJ2-7; 9 bases map to TRBD1. The J segment lost 6 bases and the V segment lost 4 bases, leaving 7 bases of the junction unmatched. This CDR3 is 14 amino acids long. CDR1 MNHEY and CDR2 SVGAGI come from the germline V gene. CDR3 protein: CASSSGTGFGEQYF. The DNA of the CDR3 is TGTGCCAGCAGTTCCGGGACAGGGTTTGGCGAGCAGTACTTC.

This clone was detected only once. This sequence joins TRBV9 and TRBJ2-7, with TRBD2 matching 11 bases. The CDR3 totals 14 residues. Germline V gene data show CDR1 as SGDLS and CDR2 as YYNGEE. Trimming took 0 bases from V and 4 from J; bases not matched to a gene: 0. The DNA for the CDR3 is TGTGCCAGCAGCGTAGGACTAGCGGGGTACGAGCAGTACTTC. Amino acid sequence: CASSVGLAGYEQYF.

The chain has TRBV4-2 and TRBJ1-6; D gene uncertain. This CDR3 is built from 15 residues. V was pared by 8 bases and J by 5 bases, with 16 bases between. The germline gives CDR1 LGHNA, CDR2 YNFKEQ. This CDR3 reads CASLRDRNDNSPLHF. As DNA, the CDR3 is TGTGCCAGCCTCCGGGATCGAAACGATAATTCACCCCTCCACTTT.

The chain is built from TRBV7-2 and TRBJ2-7, with D maybe TRBD2 (6 bases). With 5 bases removed from V and 5 bases from J, the gap between germline ends came to 16 bases. The V gene's germline CDR1 is SGHTA and CDR2 FQGNSA. CDR3 length: 14 amino acids. The CDR3 region is CASSPSGGRHEQYF. The CDR3 DNA reads TGTGCCAGCAGCCCCTCTGGGGGGAGGCACGAGCAGTACTTC.

This rearrangement joins TRBV4-3 to TRBJ2-1; maybe TRBD2 (5 bases). Germline V gene lookup returns CDR1 LGHNA and CDR2 YSLEER. Trimming cost V 4 bases and J 9 bases, with 16 bases left between them. The CDR3 sequence is 14 residues long. This chain's CDR3 is CASSRERGTGEQFF. For the CDR3, the DNA is TGCGCCAGCAGCCGCGAACGGGGAACCGGTGAGCAGTTCTTC.

The chain is built from TRBV5-4 and TRBJ1-6; tentatively, D is TRBD1 (5 bases). CDR3 length: 16 amino acids. Germline CDR1 reads SGHNT; CDR2 reads YYREEE (reference sequence). Trimming removed 3 bases at V and 8 bases at J, with 18 bases between. The chain's CDR3 is CASSSSRGGMDSPLHF. The CDR3 coding sequence is TGTGCCAGCAGCTCCTCCCGGGGGGGGATGGATTCACCCCTCCACTTT.

Only a few counts were recorded for this clone. The CDR3 DNA reads as TGTGCCAGCAGTGCCGGACTAGCGAGATACAATGAGCAGTTCTTC. This codes for CASSAGLARYNEQFF. The rearrangement links TRBV2 to TRBJ2-1; TRBD2 agrees at 9 bases. J lost 4 bases, V lost 4 bases, and 5 bases had no gene match. Germline-derived CDR1 and CDR2 are SNHLY and FYNNEI. The CDR3 length is 15 residues.

The rearrangement links TRBV19 to TRBJ1-1, with D possibly TRBD1 on 5 matching bases. Germline V gene lookup returns CDR1 LNHDA and CDR2 SQIVND (reference sequence). Between the trimmed V and J ends, which lost 6 bases and 0 bases, there was a span of 11 bases. This CDR3 contains 14 residues. The DNA for the CDR3 is TGTGCCAGTAGGGGACTGTTGATGAACACTGAAGCTTTCTTT. Its protein is CASRGLLMNTEAFF. The whole variable domain, remainder taken from reference TRBV19 and TRBJ1-1, is DGGITQSPKYLFRKEGQNVTLSCEQNLNHDAMYWYRQDPGQGLRLIYYSQIVNDFQKGDIAEGYSVSREKKESFPLTVTSAQKNPTAFYLCASRGLLMNTEAFFGQGTRLTVV.

The chain joins TRBV5-1 to TRBJ2-3; TRBD2 is a possible D gene (6 bases). Trimming cost V 4 bases and J 9 bases, with 18 bases left between them. CDR3 size: 14 residues. Germline V gene data show CDR1 as SGHRS and CDR2 as YFSETQ. CDR3 DNA: TGCGCCAGCAGCGTCGGGACTCCACTCCAGACGCAGTATTTT. It translates to CASSVGTPLQTQYF.

V gene TRBV18 combines with J gene TRBJ1-6; 10 bases map to TRBD1. CDR3 length: 16 amino acids. The germline V gene has CDR1 KGHSH and CDR2 LQKENI. V lost 3 bases and J lost 5; bases outside the gene matches: 4. This CDR3 is CASSPRQGANNSPLHF. CDR3 nucleotide sequence: TGTGCCAGCTCACCTCGACAGGGGGCAAATAATTCACCCCTCCACTTT.

V is TRBV18 and J is TRBJ1-4; D gene ambiguous. Trimming took off 1 base at V and 0 bases at J, with 9 bases between the two ends. Looked up from germline, CDR1 is KGHSH and CDR2 is LQKENI. The CDR3 extends over 16 amino acids. CDR3 loop: CASSPHPPATNEKLFF. The CDR3 coding sequence is TGTGCCAGCTCACCACATCCGCCGGCAACTAATGAAAAACTGTTTTTT.